The next 10 T cell receptor beta chains were all read from a single sample in a study of blood T cell repertoires in COVID-19. Method: immunoSEQ multiplex PCR; TCRdb's copy keeps in-frame clones and lacks some. The table shows 300,000 to 350,000 clones, with 80% to 90% occurring only once. The sample taken for sequencing was PBMCs or T cells enriched from blood (not recorded which). These receptors originate from a young man who had recovered from COVID-19.

The V and J genes are TRBV6-5 and TRBJ1-2; D remains unclear. This CDR3 has 13 amino acids. Trimming left V 11 bases short and J 7 bases short, with 20 bases between. The germline gives CDR1 MNHEY, CDR2 SVGAGI. Here the CDR3 reads CAHWVVPGGGYTF. DNA for the CDR3: TGTGCCCACTGGGTGGTCCCAGGAGGTGGCTACACCTTC.

The gene calls are TRBV6-5 and TRBJ1-5; D remains ambiguous. The V and J ends lost 6 bases and 3 bases respectively, with 9 bases between them. The CDR3 is 13 amino acids. Germline V gene lookup returns CDR1 MNHEY and CDR2 SVGAGI. CDR3 loop: CASRARDNQPQHF. CDR3 in DNA: TGTGCCAGCAGAGCGAGGGACAATCAGCCCCAGCATTTT.

V gene TRBV6-5 combines with J gene TRBJ1-2, with 11 bases lining up with TRBD1. The length of the CDR3 is 14 residues. Per the germline V gene, CDR1 is MNHEY and CDR2 is SVGAGI. Trimming took 6 bases from V and 3 from J; bases not matched to a gene: 3. The CDR3 sequence: CASRDRGLYYGYTF. The CDR3 coding sequence is TGTGCCAGCAGGGACAGGGGGCTGTACTATGGCTACACCTTC.

The J gene is TRBJ1-2, the V gene TRBV7-8; 7 positions match TRBD1. Germline CDR1 and CDR2: SGHVS and FQNEAQ. Germline trimming cut 8 bases from V and 7 bases from J; bases unmatched to any gene: 10. The CDR3 loop spans 13 amino acids. As DNA, the CDR3 is TGTGCCAGCCTCGACAGGGCAACGGGTGGCTACACCTTC. Its protein is CASLDRATGGYTF.

The V call is TRBV5-4, the J call TRBJ2-7, with TRBD2 identical over 14 bases. Germline lookup yields CDR1 SGHNT and CDR2 YYREEE (reference sequence). This CDR3 is built from 15 residues. J lost 7 bases, V lost 4 bases, and 7 bases had no gene match. As DNA, the CDR3 is TGTGCCAGCAGCCTGCGACTAGCGGGGGGGTGGGAGCAGTACTTC. Amino acids: CASSLRLAGGWEQYF.

V gene TRBV5-4 combines with J gene TRBJ2-1, with D perhaps TRBD1 (6 bases). Germline lookup yields CDR1 SGHNT and CDR2 YYREEE (reference sequence). This CDR3 is 12 amino acids long. The V and J ends lost 0 bases and 10 bases respectively, with 8 bases between them. The CDR3 nucleotides are TGTGCCAGCAGCTTGGCAGGGGACGAGCAGTTCTTC. This sequence encodes CASSLAGDEQFF.

The CDR3 nucleotides are TGTGCCAGCAGTGCGGTGACAGGGAGTGAAAAACTGTTTTTT. It codes for CASSAVTGSEKLFF. The chain joins TRBV2 to TRBJ1-4, with TRBD1 identical over 7 bases. J lost 7 bases, V lost 4 bases, and 6 bases had no gene match. Germline lookup yields CDR1 SNHLY and CDR2 FYNNEI. There are 14 residues in the CDR3.

The chain's CDR3 is CASSLVSGGPGNIQYF. The CDR3 nucleotides read TGCGCCAGCAGCTTGGTCTCAGGGGGACCCGGGAACATTCAGTACTTC. The chain employs TRBV5-1 and TRBJ2-4, with TRBD1 matching 7 bases. Trimming at V came to 0 bases and at J to 7 bases, leaving 10 bases not matched to a gene. The CDR3 covers 16 residues. Germline V lookup: CDR1 SGHRS, CDR2 YFSETQ. The whole variable domain, filled in from reference TRBV5-1 and TRBJ2-4, reads KAGVTQTPRYLIKTRGQQVTLSCSPISGHRSVSWYQQTPGQGLQFLFEYFSETQRNKGNFPGRFSGRQFSNSRSEMNVSTLELGDSALYLCASSLVSGGPGNIQYFGAGTRLSVL.

This clone was detected once. V gene TRBV6-4 combines with J gene TRBJ2-1; 8 nucleotides line up with TRBD2. The V gene's germline CDR1 is MRHNA and CDR2 SNTAGT. V gave up 0 bases and J gave up 4 bases; unmatched junction bases: 5. CDR3 length: 16 residues. The CDR3 is CASSDSERGSYNEQFF. For the CDR3, the DNA is TGTGCCAGCAGTGACTCGGAGCGGGGGTCTTACAATGAGCAGTTCTTC.

This chain links TRBV5-5 with TRBJ1-2; the D is unclear. The CDR3 has 13 residues. CDR1 is SGHKS, CDR2 YYEKEE, per germline (reference sequence). V lost 4 bases and J 4 bases, leaving 11 bases between the germline ends. The CDR3 nucleotides are TGTGCCAGCAGCCGTGACATCCCCTATGGCTACACCTTC. As protein: CASSRDIPYGYTF.